A selection of T cell receptor beta chains follows, all from one sample in a study of T cell changes during pregnancy in multiple sclerosis. Produced via immunoSEQ multiplex PCR; TCRdb's table is partial and in-frame only. The sample carries some 60,000 clones, approximately 90% recorded once. The sequencing used peripheral blood, collected in the second trimester of pregnancy. The receptors shown here come from a female donor in good health, enrolled as a control in a pregnancy study. CDR3s include the opening cysteine and the closing phenylalanine or tryptophan. The D gene is left open where the match is weak.

d_gene: -; j_gene: TRBJ1-1; v_gene: TRBV28; CDR3aa: CASSQANTEAFF
d_gene: -; j_gene: TRBJ1-6; v_gene: TRBV6-6; CDR3aa: CASSYSPEPRSPLHF
d_gene: -; j_gene: TRBJ2-2; v_gene: TRBV2; CDR3aa: CASSQGQTGELFF
d_gene: -; j_gene: TRBJ2-5; v_gene: TRBV14; CDR3aa: CASSQNSETQYF
d_gene: TRBD2; j_gene: TRBJ2-7; v_gene: TRBV2; CDR3aa: CASSYSGKKGEQYF
d_gene: TRBD2; j_gene: TRBJ2-1; v_gene: TRBV11-1; CDR3aa: CASTNRLAGLNEQFF
d_gene: -; j_gene: TRBJ1-2; v_gene: TRBV5-4; CDR3aa: CASSPPGAYYGYTF
d_gene: -; j_gene: TRBJ2-5; v_gene: TRBV15; CDR3aa: CATSSRSVETQYF
d_gene: -; j_gene: TRBJ1-5; v_gene: TRBV6-6; CDR3aa: CASSYSERGQPQHF
d_gene: -; j_gene: TRBJ1-5; v_gene: TRBV2; CDR3aa: CASSVGRRGSNQPQHF
d_gene: -; j_gene: TRBJ1-6; v_gene: TRBV11-2; CDR3aa: CASSLGPQDSPLHF
d_gene: -; j_gene: TRBJ1-4; v_gene: TRBV7-9; CDR3aa: CASSLVSATNEKLFF
d_gene: TRBD2; j_gene: TRBJ2-1; v_gene: TRBV4-3; CDR3aa: CASSQDAGLAGGNEQFF
d_gene: TRBD2; j_gene: TRBJ2-5; v_gene: TRBV7-8; CDR3aa: CASSLALGGRYQETQYF
d_gene: TRBD1; j_gene: TRBJ2-3; v_gene: TRBV27; CDR3aa: CASNGPGQGARDTQYF
d_gene: TRBD1; j_gene: TRBJ2-7; v_gene: TRBV5-1; CDR3aa: CASSFQEGQGFHEQYF
d_gene: TRBD1; j_gene: TRBJ1-2; v_gene: TRBV6-1; CDR3aa: CASSRGQGNGYTF
d_gene: TRBD2; j_gene: TRBJ2-7; v_gene: TRBV6-6; CDR3aa: CASSSELAGGLDEQYF
d_gene: -; j_gene: TRBJ1-1; v_gene: TRBV4-1; CDR3aa: CASSHVLGGENTEAFF
d_gene: -; j_gene: TRBJ1-1; v_gene: TRBV4-1; CDR3aa: CASSLLSQGAEAFF
d_gene: -; j_gene: TRBJ1-2; v_gene: TRBV15; CDR3aa: CATSRAYPYGYTF
d_gene: -; j_gene: TRBJ1-2; v_gene: TRBV14; CDR3aa: CASSQDPLGWPTF
d_gene: -; j_gene: TRBJ2-7; v_gene: TRBV7-2; CDR3aa: CASNAGQGGEQYF
d_gene: TRBD1; j_gene: TRBJ2-7; v_gene: TRBV7-9; CDR3aa: CASSSLQGARPFYEQYF
d_gene: -; j_gene: TRBJ2-7; v_gene: TRBV4-2; CDR3aa: CASSQANTGNTYEQYF
d_gene: -; j_gene: TRBJ2-5; v_gene: TRBV18; CDR3aa: CASRGAVQETQYF
d_gene: -; j_gene: TRBJ2-3; v_gene: TRBV7-2; CDR3aa: CASSRNENSGNWVTDTQYF
d_gene: -; j_gene: TRBJ1-1; v_gene: TRBV15; CDR3aa: CATSITQENTEAFF
d_gene: -; j_gene: TRBJ2-3; v_gene: TRBV19; CDR3aa: CASSDSGVSGTDTQYF
d_gene: TRBD1; j_gene: TRBJ1-5; v_gene: TRBV2; CDR3aa: CASSWRQGSQPQHF
d_gene: -; j_gene: TRBJ2-7; v_gene: TRBV7-9; CDR3aa: CASSPVGTPSSYEQYF
d_gene: TRBD2; j_gene: TRBJ2-3; v_gene: TRBV7-2; CDR3aa: CASSSAGRAGGPIDTQYF
d_gene: TRBD2; j_gene: TRBJ2-1; v_gene: TRBV18; CDR3aa: CASSPPHSGGGGEQFF
d_gene: -; j_gene: TRBJ1-6; v_gene: TRBV19; CDR3aa: CAVGGDLRSPLHF
d_gene: -; j_gene: TRBJ2-7; v_gene: TRBV2; CDR3aa: CASKGTSSYEQYF